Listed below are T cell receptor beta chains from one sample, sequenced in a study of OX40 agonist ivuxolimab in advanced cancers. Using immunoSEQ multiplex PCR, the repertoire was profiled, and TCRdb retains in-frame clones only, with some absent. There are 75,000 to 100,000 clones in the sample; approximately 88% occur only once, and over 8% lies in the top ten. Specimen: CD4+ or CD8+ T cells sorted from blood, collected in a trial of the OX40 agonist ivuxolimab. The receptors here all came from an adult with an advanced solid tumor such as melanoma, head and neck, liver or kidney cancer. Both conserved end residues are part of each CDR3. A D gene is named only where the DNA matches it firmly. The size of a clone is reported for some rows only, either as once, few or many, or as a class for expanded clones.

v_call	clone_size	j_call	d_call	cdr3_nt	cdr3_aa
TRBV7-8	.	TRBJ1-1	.	TGTGCCAGCAGCTCCCGGCTTTTGGGAACGAACACTGAAGCTTTCTTT	CASSSRLLGTNTEAFF
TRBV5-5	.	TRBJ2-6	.	TGTGCCAGCAGCCAGAAGGACGGAACCTCTGGGGCCAACGTCCTGACTTTC	CASSQKDGTSGANVLTF
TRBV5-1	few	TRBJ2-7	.	TGCGCCAGCAGCTTGTTCGACCATGCCTACGAGCAGTACTTC	CASSLFDHAYEQYF
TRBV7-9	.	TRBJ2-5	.	TGTGCCAGCAGCTTCAACGTACAAGAGACCCAGTACTTC	CASSFNVQETQYF
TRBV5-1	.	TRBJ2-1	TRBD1	TGCGCCAGCAGCCAAGGACAGGGGACTGGGGATGAGCAGTTCTTC	CASSQGQGTGDEQFF
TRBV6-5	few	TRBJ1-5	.	TGTGCCAGCAGCTTTACCCGGGATCAGCCCCAGCATTTT	CASSFTRDQPQHF
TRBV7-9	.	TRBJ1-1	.	TGTGCCAGCAGCTTAGTCTCCTGGGGTAGGGGGAAAGAAGCTTTCTTT	CASSLVSWGRGKEAFF
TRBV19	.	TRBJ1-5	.	TGTGCCAGTAGTATAGATTTCTTCGAGCCCCAGCATTTT	CASSIDFFEPQHF
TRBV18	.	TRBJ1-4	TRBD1	TGTGCCAGCTCACCGTCCGGGACAGGGGGCTGGGCTAATGAAAAACTGTTTTTT	CASSPSGTGGWANEKLFF
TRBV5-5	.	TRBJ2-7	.	TGTGCCAGCAGCTTAACGTTAGCGGCCTCCTACGAGCAGTACTTC	CASSLTLAASYEQYF
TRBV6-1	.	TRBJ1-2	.	TGTGCCAGCAGTGTTTCCCCGGGGGGGATGGCGGCCTATGGCTACACCTTC	CASSVSPGGMAAYGYTF
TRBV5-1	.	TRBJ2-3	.	TGCGCCAGCAGCTTGGATAGGGTTGGGCAGGGCGGGACAGATACGCAGTATTTT	CASSLDRVGQGGTDTQYF
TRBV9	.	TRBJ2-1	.	TGTGCCAGCAGCGTAGAGTGGGGGAGTAGTTCCTACAATGAGCAGTTCTTC	CASSVEWGSSSYNEQFF
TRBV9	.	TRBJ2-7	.	TGTGCCAGCAGCGTAGAGGGGTACGAGCAGTACTTC	CASSVEGYEQYF
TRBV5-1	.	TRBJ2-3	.	TGCGCCAGCACCGGAAGTACAGATACGCAGTATTTT	CASTGSTDTQYF
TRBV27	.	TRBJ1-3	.	TGTGCCAGCAGGGCGGTAAGCTCTGGAAACACCATATATTTT	CASRAVSSGNTIYF
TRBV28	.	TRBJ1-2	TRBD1	TGTGCCAGCAGTTTCCCGTTGGGGACAGCGATCTATGGCTACACCTTC	CASSFPLGTAIYGYTF
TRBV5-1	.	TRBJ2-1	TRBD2	TGCGCCAGCAGCTTGCTAAGCGGGGCTAACAATGAGCAGTTCTTC	CASSLLSGANNEQFF
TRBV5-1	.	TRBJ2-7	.	TGCGCCAGCAGCTTGGGTCAGAACAACGAGCAGTACTTC	CASSLGQNNEQYF
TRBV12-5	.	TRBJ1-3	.	TGTGCTAGTGGGTTTGGGAGCGGAAACACCATATATTTT	CASGFGSGNTIYF
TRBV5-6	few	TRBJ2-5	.	TGTGCCAGCAGCATTGACAGGGAGACCCAGTACTTC	CASSIDRETQYF
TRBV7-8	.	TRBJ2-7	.	TGTGCCAGCGCCCCCGGGGCAACCTACGAGCAGTACTTC	CASAPGATYEQYF
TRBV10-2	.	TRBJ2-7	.	TGCGCCAGCAGTGCGGGGGTTCGGTACGAGCAGTACTTC	CASSAGVRYEQYF
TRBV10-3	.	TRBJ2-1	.	TGTGCCATCAGTGAGTCGGCTAATGAGCAGTTCTTC	CAISESANEQFF
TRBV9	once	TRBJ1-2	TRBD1	TGTGCCAGCAGCGCTGGGACAGGCTATGGCTACACCTTC	CASSAGTGYGYTF
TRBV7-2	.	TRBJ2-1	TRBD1	TGTGCCAGCAGGTATGAACAGGGGAGGCAGTTCTTC	CASRYEQGRQFF
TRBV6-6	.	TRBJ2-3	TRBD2	TGTGCCAGCAGTGGGACTATTAGCACAGATACGCAGTATTTT	CASSGTISTDTQYF
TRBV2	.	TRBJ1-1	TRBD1	TGTGCCAGCAGTAAAACAGGGGAGAGTGAAGCTTTCTTT	CASSKTGESEAFF
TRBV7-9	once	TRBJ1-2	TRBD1	TGTGCCAGCAGCCTACTGGGACAGGGGTTGTATGGCTACACCTTC	CASSLLGQGLYGYTF
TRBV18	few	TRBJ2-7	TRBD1	TGTGCCAGCTCACCGGGACAGGGTACCTACGAGCAGTACTTC	CASSPGQGTYEQYF
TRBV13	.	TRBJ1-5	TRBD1	TGTGCCAGCAGACCTCAGGGGGCGCGACGAAATCAGCCCCAGCATTTT	CASRPQGARRNQPQHF
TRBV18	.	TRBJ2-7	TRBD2	TGTGCCAGCTCACCCCCCAGCGGGAGGGCCTTGTCAGAGCAGTACTTC	CASSPPSGRALSEQYF
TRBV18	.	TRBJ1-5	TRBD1	TGTGCCAGCTCACCACTAGGACAGGGTGGTCAGCCCCAGCATTTT	CASSPLGQGGQPQHF
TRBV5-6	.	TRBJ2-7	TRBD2	TGTGCCAGCAGCGGACTGGGACTAGCGGAGAACGAGCAGTACTTC	CASSGLGLAENEQYF
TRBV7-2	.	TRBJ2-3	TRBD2	TGTGCCAGCAGCCGGACTAGCGGGAGGGCCCTGTATACGCAGTATTTT	CASSRTSGRALYTQYF
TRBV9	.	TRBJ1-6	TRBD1	TGTGCCAGCAGCCAGAGGACAGGGGGTGGTTCACCCCTCCACTTT	CASSQRTGGGSPLHF
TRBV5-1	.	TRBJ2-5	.	TGCGCCAGCAGCTTGGAACCCCAGGGTCAAGAGACCCAGTACTTC	CASSLEPQGQETQYF
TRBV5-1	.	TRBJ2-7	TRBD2	TGCGCCAGCAGTGAGATCGCGGGAGGAACTTACGAGCAGTACTTC	CASSEIAGGTYEQYF
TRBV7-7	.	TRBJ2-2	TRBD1	TGTGCTAGCAGCTTCTCCTTAACCGCAGGGGGCGACACCGGGGAGCTGTTTTTT	CASSFSLTAGGDTGELFF
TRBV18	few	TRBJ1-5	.	TGTGCCAGCTCACTTGACGAGGGCAATCAGCCCCAGCATTTT	CASSLDEGNQPQHF
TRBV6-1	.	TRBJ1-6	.	TGTGCCAGCAGTGAAACCCGAAGGAATTCACCCCTCCACTTT	CASSETRRNSPLHF
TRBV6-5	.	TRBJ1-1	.	TGTGCCAGCAGACACCGGAGCCGGCGGGCTTTCTTT	CASRHRSRRAFF
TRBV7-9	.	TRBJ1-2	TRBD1	TGTGCCAGCAGCGCTTTCCAGGGGGGCTATGGCTACACCTTC	CASSAFQGGYGYTF
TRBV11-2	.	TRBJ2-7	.	TGTGCCAGCAGCTTAGATCGGTTATACGAGCAGTACTTC	CASSLDRLYEQYF
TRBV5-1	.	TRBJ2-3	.	TGCGCCAGCAGCTACGGGCCGCTCACAGATACGCAGTATTTT	CASSYGPLTDTQYF
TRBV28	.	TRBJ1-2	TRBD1	TGTGCCAGCTGTCGACAGGGGGCTCGGTATGGCTACACCTTC	CASCRQGARYGYTF
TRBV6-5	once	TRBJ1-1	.	TGTGCCAGCAGCCCGTTGGGCACTGAAGCTTTCTTT	CASSPLGTEAFF
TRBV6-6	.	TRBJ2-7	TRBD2	TGTGCCAGCAGTCGTTCTTTAGCGGGGACTCCCTACGAGCAGTACTTC	CASSRSLAGTPYEQYF
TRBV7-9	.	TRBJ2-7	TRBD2	TGTGCCAGCAGACCCCCTAGCGGGAACAATTACGAGCAGTACTTC	CASRPPSGNNYEQYF
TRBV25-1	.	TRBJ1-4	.	TGTGCCAGCAGTGAATATGGCGGATTTGCAACTAATGAAAAACTGTTTTTT	CASSEYGGFATNEKLFF
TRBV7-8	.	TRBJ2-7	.	TGTGCCAGCAGCTTAAGACAGGTTGGAAAGAGCTCCTACGAGCAGTACTTC	CASSLRQVGKSSYEQYF
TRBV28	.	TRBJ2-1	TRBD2	TGTGCCAGCAGCGTATGGTCTAGCGGGAGGAATGAGCAGTTCTTC	CASSVWSSGRNEQFF
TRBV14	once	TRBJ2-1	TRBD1	TGTGCCAGCAGCCAGGGGGTTATTCGGGACAGGGGCAATGAGCAGTTCTTC	CASSQGVIRDRGNEQFF
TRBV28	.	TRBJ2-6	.	TGTGCCAGCAGGGTCCCTGGGGCCAACGTCCTGACTTTC	CASRVPGANVLTF
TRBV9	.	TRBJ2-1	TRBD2	TGTGCCAGCAGCGCCCAAGGACTAGCGGGAAACAATGAGCAGTTCTTC	CASSAQGLAGNNEQFF
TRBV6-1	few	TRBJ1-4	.	TGTGCCAGCAGTGAAGCATTTCCAGGGGCCGCAACTAATGAAAAACTGTTTTTT	CASSEAFPGAATNEKLFF
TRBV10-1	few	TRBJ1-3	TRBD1	TGCGCCAGCAGTGACCCGGGACAGGGTTCGGGAAACACCATATATTTT	CASSDPGQGSGNTIYF
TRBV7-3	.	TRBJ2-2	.	TGTGCCAGCAGCTTAATGGGCGGATACACCGGGGAGCTGTTTTTT	CASSLMGGYTGELFF
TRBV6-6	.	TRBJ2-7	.	.	CASSSSDPRGEQYF
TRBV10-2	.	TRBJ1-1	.	TGCGCCAGCAGCTTTGGGGGGGGGAGGACTGAAGCTTTCTTT	CASSFGGGRTEAFF